Listed below are T cell receptor beta chains from one sample, sequenced in a study of cytomegalovirus exposure and HLA in healthy donors. Sequencing was performed with immunoSEQ multiplex PCR; in TCRdb, only in-frame clones are kept and a portion is missing. The sample consists of fewer than 200,000 clones, roughly 89% of them appearing once. The sample was PBMCs. The source of these receptors is a woman aged 30 to 39 in good health and CMV-seronegative. Each CDR3 is given with its conserved first and last residue. Fields, in order: V gene, clone size, J gene, CDR3 length, D gene, CDR3 protein, CDR3 DNA. A D gene is named only where the DNA matches it firmly. The size entry is marked missing in some rows and otherwise reads once, few, many or a size class.

>TRBV6-6|once|TRBJ2-7|12|-
CASSRLKYEQYF
TGTGCCAGCAGTAGACTAAAATACGAGCAGTACTTC
>TRBV2|-|TRBJ2-3|12|TRBD2
CASMLAGDTQYF
TGTGCCAGCATGCTAGCGGGTGATACGCAGTATTTT
>TRBV27|-|TRBJ1-5|16|-
CASSSSSLQGFQPQHF
TGTGCCAGCAGTTCCTCCTCCTTACAGGGTTTCCAGCCCCAGCATTTT
>TRBV7-8|-|TRBJ1-1|12|TRBD1
CASSLGTGEAFF
TGTGCCAGCAGCTTAGGGACAGGGGAAGCTTTCTTT
>TRBV10-3|-|TRBJ2-7|14|TRBD1
CAITDTGGSYEQYF
TGTGCCATCACCGATACAGGGGGCTCCTACGAGCAGTACTTC
>TRBV2|-|TRBJ1-2|17|-
CASSEAGPGHTNYGYTF
TGTGCCAGCAGTGAAGCGGGGCCAGGACACACTAACTATGGCTACACCTTC
>TRBV10-2|-|TRBJ2-5|16|TRBD1
CASISPGQGHQETQYF
TGCGCCAGCATTTCTCCGGGACAGGGGCACCAAGAGACCCAGTACTTC
>TRBV9|-|TRBJ1-1|11|-
CASMRGTEAFF
TGTGCCAGCATGAGGGGGACTGAAGCTTTCTTT
>TRBV5-4|-|TRBJ2-2|14|-
CASSLTTSPGELFF
TGTGCCAGCAGCCTGACGACTAGTCCCGGGGAGCTGTTTTTT
>TRBV7-8|-|TRBJ2-7|14|TRBD2
CASSFGTSTGEQYF
TGTGCCAGCAGCTTCGGGACTAGTACCGGCGAGCAGTACTTC
>TRBV9|-|TRBJ1-5|15|TRBD1
CASSVGGGYSQPQHF
TGTGCCAGCAGCGTAGGAGGGGGCTATAGTCAGCCCCAGCATTTT
>TRBV18|-|TRBJ2-3|15|-
CASSPGGRRTDTQYF
TGTGCCAGCTCCCCCGGGGGAAGGCGCACAGATACGCAGTATTTT
>TRBV19|-|TRBJ2-7|14|-
CASSIDTVTYEQYF
TGTGCCAGTAGTATAGATACAGTTACCTACGAGCAGTACTTC
>TRBV9|-|TRBJ2-5|14|TRBD2
CASSVGLARETQYF
TGTGCCAGCAGCGTAGGACTAGCCCGAGAGACCCAGTACTTC
>TRBV5-6|-|TRBJ2-3|15|-
CASSLGPGDTDTQYF
TGTGCCAGCAGCTTGGGCCCGGGTGACACAGATACGCAGTATTTT
>TRBV20-1|-|TRBJ1-5|11|-
CSAQGLGPQHF
TGCAGTGCACAGGGTTTAGGGCCCCAGCATTTT
>TRBV19|-|TRBJ2-5|13|TRBD2
CASSGLAGETQYF
TGTGCCAGTAGCGGACTAGCGGGGGAGACCCAGTACTTC
>TRBV19|-|TRBJ1-2|13|-
CASSLDSTYGYTF
TGTGCCAGTAGTCTTGACAGCACCTATGGCTACACCTTC
>TRBV18|-|TRBJ1-4|16|-
CASSKAVDSYNEKLFF
TGTGCCAGCTCGAAGGCAGTGGACAGCTACAATGAAAAACTGTTTTTT
>TRBV6-5|-|TRBJ2-7|15|TRBD2
CASSNLGLAGDEQYF
TGTGCCAGCAGTAACCTAGGACTAGCGGGGGACGAGCAGTACTTC
>TRBV19|-|TRBJ1-2|14|-
CASSQDRTVYGYTF
TGTGCCAGTAGCCAAGACCGGACAGTTTATGGCTACACCTTC
>TRBV9|-|TRBJ2-1|11|-
CASSVGAEQFF
TGTGCCAGCAGCGTAGGCGCTGAGCAGTTCTTC
>TRBV7-8|-|TRBJ1-4|15|TRBD1
CASSLETGASEKLFF
TGTGCCAGCAGCTTAGAGACAGGGGCATCGGAAAAACTGTTTTTT
>TRBV5-1|-|TRBJ1-1|16|TRBD1
CASSPRDRDMNTEAFF
TGCGCCAGCAGCCCCCGGGACAGGGATATGAACACTGAAGCTTTCTTT
>TRBV4-3|-|TRBJ2-1|18|TRBD2
CASSPRLAGTSSYNEQFF
TGCGCCAGCAGCCCCCGACTAGCGGGCACGAGCTCCTACAATGAGCAGTTCTTC
>TRBV7-3|-|TRBJ1-1|14|TRBD1
CASSKTGGNTEAFF
TGTGCCAGCAGCAAGACAGGGGGCAACACTGAAGCTTTCTTT
>TRBV11-2|-|TRBJ2-1|19|TRBD2
CASSLVGTSGRSSYNEQFF
TGTGCCAGCAGCTTAGTGGGGACTAGCGGGAGAAGCTCCTACAATGAGCAGTTCTTC
>TRBV29-1|once|TRBJ2-7|15|TRBD1
CSVSFDRGPPYEQYF
TGCAGCGTTTCCTTCGACAGGGGACCACCCTACGAGCAGTACTTC
>TRBV9|-|TRBJ1-1|14|-
CASSPRGLNTEAFF
TGTGCCAGCAGCCCTCGGGGATTAAACACTGAAGCTTTCTTT
>TRBV14|-|TRBJ1-1|17|TRBD1
CASSQTGVTGDGTEAFF
TGTGCCAGCAGCCAAACTGGAGTGACAGGGGATGGGACTGAAGCTTTCTTT
>TRBV10-3|-|TRBJ2-7|15|TRBD2
CAIRGGAGGPDEQYF
TGTGCCATCAGGGGCGGGGCGGGAGGGCCTGACGAGCAGTACTTC
>TRBV27|-|TRBJ2-7|17|TRBD1
CASSSSFRGGVPYEQYF
TGTGCCAGCAGTTCCTCATTCAGAGGGGGCGTCCCCTACGAGCAGTACTTC
>TRBV7-3|-|TRBJ1-1|13|-
CASSLGGVPEAFF
TGTGCCAGCAGCTTAGGAGGGGTCCCTGAAGCTTTCTTT
>TRBV6-5|-|TRBJ2-7|15|-
CASSYNGLQLGEQYF
TGTGCCAGCAGTTACAACGGACTCCAGCTCGGCGAGCAGTACTTC
>TRBV6-1|few|TRBJ2-7|13|-
CASSEGSGNEQYF
TGTGCCAGCAGTGAAGGATCGGGGAACGAGCAGTACTTC
>TRBV7-9|-|TRBJ2-1|15|TRBD2
CAGFPSGDPWNEQFF
TGTGCCGGTTTCCCTAGCGGGGACCCCTGGAATGAGCAGTTCTTC
>TRBV5-1|few|TRBJ1-1|14|-
CASSLESRGTEAFF
TGCGCCAGCAGCTTGGAATCACGGGGCACTGAAGCTTTCTTT
>TRBV5-1|-|TRBJ2-7|15|-
CASSLGAGIPYEQYF
TGCGCCAGCAGCTTGGGGGCAGGGATTCCCTACGAGCAGTACTTC
>TRBV29-1|-|TRBJ2-1|14|-
CSVEALGAWDEQFF
TGCAGCGTTGAAGCCCTGGGGGCGTGGGATGAGCAGTTCTTC
>TRBV9|-|TRBJ2-3|13|-
CASSAQSTDTQYF
TGTGCCAGCAGCGCGCAGAGCACAGATACGCAGTATTTT